This record looks at one TCR beta chain sequence and its context. Its antigen remains unknown. This sample was taken from a study of regulatory T cells in long-lasting Graves disease. Findings of the study overall: Persistent disease exhibited a predilection for TRBV28, TRBJ1-2 and TRBJ2-5.

The V gene lost 6 bases and the J gene lost 1 base, with 13 bases spanning the gap. The CDR3 has 15 amino acids. Germline V gene sequence: CDR1 SNHLY, CDR2 FYNNEI. Specified time point: persistent/refractory GD, antithyroid drugs over 5 years with positive TRAb. The TCR library was made from RNA that had been extracted from PBMCs in TRIzol. According to the study, TCR beta libraries were built with iRepertoire HTBI primers and CDR3-region Arm-PCR. Each CDR3 protein gets one entry after TCRdb re-called the multiplex PCR reads with MiXCR. The table includes a few hundred thousand distinct CDR3 sequences, roughly a quarter detected once.

The chain recombines TRBV2 with TRBJ1-3, with D possibly matching TRBD1 (6 bases). The sample here was peripheral blood mononuclear cells (PBMCs), taken when the disease was refractory, from a patient treated with antithyroid drugs. This sequence originates from a female donor with Graves disease. In DNA form, the CDR3 reads TGTGCCAGCAGGAACAGGGAGGAATCTGGAAACACCATATATTTT. The encoded protein is CASRNREESGNTIYF.